This TCR beta chain was sequenced for a study of Ad26.COV2.S vaccination and SARS-CoV-2 variants. The wider study: Once or twice, 56 days apart, Ad26.COV2.S was delivered intramuscularly.

CDR3 length: 15 residues. J gave up 6 bases and V 0 bases, and 4 bases lay outside the gene matches. Germline CDR1 is MNHNS and CDR2 is SASEGT. The sample's treatment: around 19 received Ad26.COV2.S at low or high dose, single or two shots; roughly five received placebo; per-sample allocation not given. Samples analyzed were those drawn on day 63 after the first vaccine or placebo injection. Repertoires were generated with immunoSEQ multiplex PCR, while TCRdb's copy carries only in-frame clones and drops some. Of 400,000 to 500,000 clones in the sample, 88% were seen once. The receptor's source is a person aged 18-60 years who received the Ad26.COV2.S COVID-19 vaccine or a placebo. The V and J genes are TRBV6-1 and TRBJ1-5, with 8 positions matching TRBD1. Specimen: peripheral blood, collected in a trial of Ad26.COV2.S vaccine versus placebo. The DNA of the CDR3 is TGTGCCAGCAGTGAAGCACAGGGGGGGAGTCAGCCCCAGCATTTT. This translates into CASSEAQGGSQPQHF.